These 7 T cell receptor beta chains share one sample of origin, sequenced in a study of T cells after somatic rescue of genetic block (dated by TCRdb to the early 2020s). Library construction relied on the immunoSEQ multiplex PCR assay. TCRdb provides this immuneACCESS table in a form limited to in-frame rearrangements. Some clones are lacking; in checked studies, under half of them reflect an unresolved V gene, and why the rest are absent is not known. A total of about 67,000 clones appear in this sample, about 90% of them only once. Approximately 3% of the sample goes to the ten largest clones. Sample: peripheral blood mononuclear cells (PBMCs). The receptors come from a man aged 35 to 55.

This rearrangement joins TRBV6-5 to TRBJ2-7; possible D gene TRBD1, 5 bases. Germline CDR1 reads MNHEY; CDR2 reads SVGAGI. V lost 6 bases, J lost 6 bases, and 15 bases lay in between. This CDR3 spans 13 amino acids. For the CDR3, the DNA is TGTGCCAGCAGCTCCACAGGTTTGGGCGAGCAGTACTTC. It codes for CASSSTGLGEQYF.

The chain carries TRBV9 and TRBJ2-3; 8 bases are shared with TRBD2. The CDR3 contains 17 residues. Germline loops: CDR1 SGDLS, CDR2 YYNGEE. The trim removed 0 bases at V and 1 base at J, leaving 7 bases unmatched. CDR3 DNA: TGTGCCAGCAGCGTAGAACACGGGAGGGCCGGCACAGATACGCAGTATTTT. Translation gives CASSVEHGRAGTDTQYF.

The rearrangement uses TRBV7-9 and TRBJ2-1; D possibly uses TRBD1 or TRBD2 (5 bases each). CDR1 and CDR2 from the germline V gene are SEHNR and FQNEAQ (reference sequence). V lost 3 bases and J lost 5, with 11 bases in between. The CDR3 is 14 residues long. The CDR3 loop is CASSFGQGDNEQFF. The DNA of the CDR3 is TGTGCCAGCAGCTTCGGTCAGGGAGACAATGAGCAGTTCTTC. The full variable domain, in which reference TRBV7-9 and TRBJ2-1 provide the parts outside the CDR3, is DTGVSQNPRHKITKRGQNVTFRCDPISEHNRLYWYRQTLGQGPEFLTYFQNEAQLEKSRLLSDRFSAERPKGSFSTLEIQRTEQGDSAMYLCASSFGQGDNEQFFGPGTRLTVL.

The V gene is TRBV10-2, the J gene TRBJ2-1, with TRBD2 matching over 7 bases. The germline CDR1 and CDR2 sequences are WSHSY and SAAADI. Trimming removed 2 bases from V and 9 bases from J; junction bases left unmatched: 7. CDR3 length: 14 amino acids. Here the CDR3 DNA reads TGCGCCAGCAGTGAGGGACTAGGCCGGGGTGAGCAGTTCTTC. It codes for CASSEGLGRGEQFF.

The chain carries TRBV19 and TRBJ1-6; D gene ambiguous. From germline, CDR1 is LNHDA and CDR2 SQIVND (reference sequence). The CDR3 covers 16 residues. Trimming stripped 1 base from V and 0 bases from J, with 7 bases between. The CDR3 spells CASSIAGGSYNSPLHF. CDR3 bases: TGTGCCAGTAGTATAGCGGGAGGCTCCTATAATTCACCCCTCCACTTT.

V and J are TRBV18 and TRBJ2-7, with 7 bases fitting TRBD2. Germline V lookup: CDR1 KGHSH, CDR2 LQKENI. This CDR3 has 13 residues. V gave up 6 bases and J gave up 7 bases; unmatched junction bases: 9. CDR3 loop: CASSTTREGEQYF. The CDR3 DNA sequence: TGTGCCAGCTCGACCACTAGGGAGGGTGAGCAGTACTTC.

The rearrangement joins TRBV7-2 to TRBJ2-1, with D perhaps matching TRBD1 or TRBD2 (5 bases each). This CDR3 has 14 residues. Trimming removed 5 bases from V and 7 bases from J, with 15 bases in between. CDR1 is SGHTA and CDR2 is FQGNSA in the germline V gene. Here the CDR3 reads CASSRPRERNEQFF. Written as DNA, the CDR3 is TGTGCCAGCAGCCGCCCCAGGGAGAGAAATGAGCAGTTCTTC.